This section outlines one T cell receptor (beta chain) sequence together with its context. Its antigen is unknown. Base quality data are lacking; no much larger clone is found one base away. The sample is drawn from a study of T cells after yellow fever vaccination (dated by TCRdb to between 2017 and 2020). Broadly, across the study: Libraries from fractions with low cell numbers were prepared with the SMART-Seq v4 Ultra Low Input RNA kit. To track T-cell clones before and after primary and booster YFV17D yellow fever vaccination, bulk TCR alpha and beta repertoires were sequenced longitudinally. Two healthy male donors made up the cohort, one aged 18 to 29 years and the other aged 30 to 40 years. Bulk PBMC replicates and cell subsets were isolated from blood drawn at multiple timepoints before and after both primary and secondary immunization. Study-wide conclusions, independent of this receptor: Because the study included only a couple of donors, the extent to which the findings can be generalized is limited. After the booster, most clones that had expanded after primary vaccination were detected again (almost 97% of CD4 and around nine tenths of CD8), suggesting broad maintenance of memory. Because abundant contaminating clonotypes from the bulk population could be contained in FACS-sorted repertoires, computational filtering was required. The secondary T-cell response was found to be weaker but faster than the primary response, with a peak reached on day 5 rather than on day 15. A small fraction of clonotypes appeared in both the CD4 and CD8 compartments, likely as a result of convergent recombination.

From the cysteine through the phenylalanine, the CDR3 covers 16 amino acids. Only the CDR3 part of the read is kept: 48 bases, read in frame from the first base. CDR1 and CDR2 are read off the germline V gene as MNHEY and SVGAGI. V loses 2 bases at its end and J loses 5 bases; junction bases beyond the gene matches: 11. This sample's treatment or condition label indicates: live attenuated yellow fever vaccine strain. At each blood-draw timepoint, two biological replicates of bulk PBMCs were obtained. A standard Ficoll-Paque protocol was used to isolate PBMCs from peripheral blood. RNA was extracted with TriZol from bulk PBMCs, CD4 and CD8 fractions, and dextramer-positive and dextramer-negative fractions. Synthesis of TCR cDNA relied on 5'RACE template switching, a step that introduced a universal primer site along with unique molecular identifiers. Priming of cDNA synthesis was performed from both the TCR alpha and TCR beta constant segments. Library amplification involved two PCR steps, and the second step added sample barcodes and sequencing adapters. Sequencing of the libraries was done on either Illumina HiSeq 2500 (2x100 bp) or NovaSeq (2x150 bp). In the paper's pipeline: Demultiplexing of reads and collapsing into UMI consensus sequences were performed with MIGEC, and V(D)J alignment was carried out with MiXCR. Vaccine-responding clonotypes were identified with edgeR using replicate PBMC samples, with FDR below 0.01 and a log2 fold change above 5 up to day 15 being required. Each bulk clonotype received a CD4 or CD8 identity based on whether the sequenced CD4 or CD8 repertoire contained that clonotype at higher abundance. TCRdb's own reprocessing of the public reads used fastp at Q25 and MiXCR and kept productive beta chains. Rows are unified per CDR3 protein, each entry keeping the most common DNA and genes. TCRdb assigned the V and J calls; the authors' analysis was not used. Recorded for this sample are some 350,000 distinct CDR3 sequences; more than 8.5% of them occurred a single time. The ten largest clonotypes hold 15% to 20% of the sample.

The rearranged chain carries TRBV6-5 and TRBJ2-5; 7 middle bases align to TRBD2. The source was PBMCs, collected on the day of the first yellow fever vaccination. The clonotype originates from a man younger than 35 who received the YFV17D yellow fever vaccine. The CDR3: CASSYVEAGVGETQYF. The base sequence is TGTGCCAGCAGTTACGTGGAGGCGGGGGTCGGGGAGACCCAGTACTTC.